The 17 T cell receptor beta chains below come from one sample, sequenced in a study of T cell responses to AZD1222 COVID-19 vaccine. Some clones are missing from TCRdb's copy, which holds only in-frame ones; the method was immunoSEQ multiplex PCR. In the table there are about 110,000 clones, around 90% of which are singletons. Source: peripheral blood, taken on day 0 of AZD1222 vaccination. Every receptor here comes from an adult in good health.

This clone was seen just once. The chain recombines TRBV7-3 with TRBJ1-2; D may be TRBD1 (5 bases). Germline CDR1 SGHTA, CDR2 FQGTGA. Trimming removed 0 bases from V and 3 bases from J, with 20 bases in between. The CDR3 contains 18 residues. In DNA form, the CDR3 reads TGTGCCAGCAGCTTAACGATTGGGCGGGGCGGTAGTGACTATGGCTACACCTTC. Translated, it gives CASSLTIGRGGSDYGYTF.

This chain joins TRBV6-4 and TRBJ1-1; TRBD1 agrees at 7 bases. The CDR3 is 13 residues long. Germline CDR1 is MRHNA and CDR2 is SNTAGT. With V trimmed by 3 bases and J by 3 bases, 1 base remained unmatched. The CDR3: CASSEGTDTEAFF. The CDR3 nucleotides are TGTGCCAGCAGTGAAGGGACAGACACTGAAGCTTTCTTT.

The chain is built from TRBV6-5 and TRBJ1-3; D ambiguous. CDR3 size: 15 residues. Trimming took 2 bases from V and 0 from J, leaving 8 bases between them. The germline V gene has CDR1 MNHEY and CDR2 SVGAGI. The CDR3 coding sequence is TGTGCCAGCAGTTACATACAACCCTCTGGAAACACCATATATTTT. This encodes CASSYIQPSGNTIYF.

This chain joins TRBV7-3 and TRBJ1-1, with 8 nucleotides matching TRBD1. This CDR3 region has 14 residues. The trim removed 4 bases at V and 4 bases at J, leaving 5 bases unmatched. CDR1 SGHTA and CDR2 FQGTGA come from the germline V gene. The CDR3 loop reads CASSSDREGTEAFF. The DNA for the CDR3 is TGTGCCAGCAGCTCGGACAGGGAGGGCACTGAAGCTTTCTTT.

The CDR3 DNA sequence: TGTGCCAGCAGCTTAGGCTTTATCGGAGTAGCAGATACGCAGTATTTT. Translation: CASSLGFIGVADTQYF. The chain joins TRBV7-2 to TRBJ2-3; the D is unclear. Germline CDR1 and CDR2: SGHTA and FQGNSA. This CDR3 is built from 16 residues. The germline V and J ends were trimmed by 1 base and 4 bases, with 15 bases remaining between them.

This clone was seen a handful of times. CDR3: CASKPTPTGPYEQYF. In DNA, the CDR3 is TGTGCCAGCAAGCCCACACCGACAGGGCCCTACGAGCAGTACTTC. V usage is TRBV27 and J usage is TRBJ2-7; 7 nucleotides match TRBD1. V gave up 7 bases and J gave up 2 bases; unmatched junction bases: 11. The CDR3 consists of 15 residues. Germline assignment: CDR1 MNHEY and CDR2 SMNVEV (reference sequence).

The rearrangement joins TRBV14 to TRBJ2-7; D is perhaps TRBD2 (5 bases). Looked up from germline, CDR1 is SGHDN and CDR2 is FVKESK. There are 14 residues in the CDR3. The ends were cut back, 3 bases at V and 4 bases at J, with 13 bases in the middle. The CDR3 here is CASSQGLGSYEQYF. The CDR3 DNA reads TGTGCCAGCAGCCAGGGCCTGGGGAGTTACGAGCAGTACTTC.

This clone came up once. Written as DNA, the CDR3 is TGTGCCAGCAGGAGGGACAGTAGCTATGGCTACACCTTC. Translating it yields CASRRDSSYGYTF. V and J are TRBV6-1 and TRBJ1-2; 7 bases map to TRBD1. CDR1 MNHNS and CDR2 SASEGT come from the germline V gene. The junction had 5 bases not matched to a gene; V was cut back by 6 bases and J by 4 bases. The CDR3 contains 13 residues.

The chain employs TRBV30 and TRBJ2-7, with TRBD1 as a possible D gene (5 bases). Trimming took 3 bases from V and 6 from J, leaving 21 bases between them. Germline-derived CDR1 and CDR2 are GTSNPN and SVGIG (reference sequence). The CDR3 loop spans 15 amino acids. Here the CDR3 DNA reads TGTGCCTGGAGCCATCTCGACAGAACCACCACCGAGCAGTACTTC. Its translation: CAWSHLDRTTTEQYF.

The chain has TRBV5-5 and TRBJ1-1; weak D call: TRBD1 (5 bases). Germline loops: CDR1 SGHKS, CDR2 YYEKEE (reference sequence). CDR3 length: 14 residues. Between the trimmed V and J ends, which lost 2 bases and 1 base, there was a span of 9 bases. The chain's CDR3 is CASSLRGGNTEAFF. CDR3 in DNA: TGTGCCAGCAGCTTAAGGGGAGGGAACACTGAAGCTTTCTTT.

J is TRBJ1-1 and V is TRBV5-6; TRBD1 matches at 8 bases. The germline V gene encodes CDR1 SGHDT and CDR2 YYEEEE. Trimming at V came to 0 bases and at J to 3 bases, leaving 13 bases not matched to a gene. The CDR3 has 18 residues. The CDR3 is CASSLVGTGGRFHTEAFF. CDR3 in DNA: TGTGCCAGCAGCTTGGTTGGAACAGGGGGGAGGTTTCACACTGAAGCTTTCTTT.

The chain uses TRBV10-3 and TRBJ1-4; possible D gene TRBD1, 5 bases. The CDR3 loop spans 12 amino acids. The germline V gene encodes CDR1 ENHRY and CDR2 SYGVKD. Trimming cost V 11 bases and J 6 bases, with 13 bases left between them. The CDR3 DNA sequence: TGTGCCGCGGGACGGACCCATGAAAAACTGTTTTTT. Amino acid sequence: CAAGRTHEKLFF.

V usage is TRBV11-2 and J usage is TRBJ2-1, with TRBD2 matching over 7 bases. The CDR3 sequence is 14 residues long. Germline CDR1 and CDR2: SGHAT and FQNNGV. Trimming removed 5 bases from V and 7 bases from J; junction bases left unmatched: 8. CDR3 coding DNA: TGTGCCAGCAGCAAAGGAGGCGGGAGTAATGAGCAGTTCTTC. Protein sequence: CASSKGGGSNEQFF. The variable domain in full, completed from reference TRBV11-2 and TRBJ2-1, reads EAGVAQSPRYKIIEKRQSVAFWCNPISGHATLYWYQQILGQGPKLLIQFQNNGVVDDSQLPKDRFSAERLKGVDSTLKIQPAKLEDSAVYLCASSKGGGSNEQFFGPGTRLTVL.

This sequence joins TRBV6-1 and TRBJ1-3; D gene uncertain. Trimming removed 5 bases from V and 0 bases from J, with 11 bases in between. This CDR3 has 15 residues. The V gene's germline CDR1 is MNHNS and CDR2 SASEGT. CDR3 region: CASSSTPHSGNTIYF. CDR3 nucleotide sequence: TGTGCCAGCAGTTCCACACCCCACTCTGGAAACACCATATATTTT.

The gene calls are TRBV27 and TRBJ2-7; D ambiguous. V was pared by 2 bases and J by 0 bases, with 5 bases between. This CDR3 contains 13 residues. CDR1 and CDR2 from the germline V gene are MNHEY and SMNVEV (reference sequence). Here the CDR3 DNA reads TGTGCCAGCAGTTTAACCTTCTCCTACGAGCAGTACTTC. It is translated as CASSLTFSYEQYF.

V gene TRBV9 combines with J gene TRBJ2-5; maybe TRBD1 (5 bases). Deletions cut 0 bases from V and 1 base from J, with 10 bases between. Germline-derived CDR1 and CDR2 are SGDLS and YYNGEE. This CDR3 contains 15 residues. The CDR3 sequence: CASSVDWQGQETQYF. DNA of the CDR3: TGTGCCAGCAGCGTAGATTGGCAGGGCCAAGAGACCCAGTACTTC.

The genes are TRBV27 and TRBJ1-1; no reliable D call. Germline loops: CDR1 MNHEY, CDR2 SMNVEV (reference sequence). V shed 2 bases and J shed 4 bases, with 14 bases lying between them. The CDR3 consists of 15 residues. In DNA form, the CDR3 reads TGTGCCAGCAGTTTAAGGGAGACGGCAATCACTGAAGCTTTCTTT. Translated: CASSLRETAITEAFF.